This entry is about one TCR beta chain. Germline V lookup: CDR1 SGHAT, CDR2 FQNNGV. This CDR3 is built from 15 residues. V lost 4 bases and J lost 6, with 15 bases in between. Assay: immunoSEQ multiplex PCR; the TCRdb copy retains only in-frame clones and omits some. The data hold some 310,000 clones, with 80% observed a single time. The sample comes from a study of cytotoxic CD8 clonotypes in ibrutinib-treated CLL. Overall study context: Averaging across samples gave approximately 270,000 productive templates and roughly 100,000 productive rearrangements.

The rearrangement links TRBV11-2 to TRBJ1-4; D gene uncertain. The TCR originated in a human donor with chronic lymphocytic leukemia. The sample in question was PBMCs, obtained before ibrutinib treatment. CDR3 sequence reads: CASSSQPGLYEKLFF. The CDR3 DNA follows: TGTGCCAGCAGCTCCCAGCCGGGTCTGTATGAAAAACTGTTTTTT.